These 11 T cell receptor beta chains originate from one sample sequenced in a study of identical twins. TCRdb called the 5' RACE reads again in MiXCR, with one record for every CDR3 protein. The sample shows 150,000 or so distinct CDR3 sequences, roughly 3.5% of them seen only once. What was sequenced was memory T cells sorted from blood. The receptor set was obtained from a man in his late teens or twenties in good health.

This clonotype was detected a few times. This chain connects TRBV30 to TRBJ2-7, with 7 positions matching TRBD1. Germline CDR1 GTSNPN, CDR2 SVGIG (reference sequence). The length of the CDR3 is 14 residues. V dropped 2 bases and J dropped 4; count of bases not matched to a gene: 8. CDR3 residues: CAWSKPGDRYEQYV. The CDR3 DNA follows: TGTGCCTGGAGTAAACCAGGGGACAGATACGAGCAGTACGTC.

This clonotype has a count of ten or more. The chain uses TRBV5-5 and TRBJ2-5, with a weak D call TRBD1 (5 bases). V was cut by 0 bases and J by 4 bases, with 13 bases left in between. The germline CDR1 and CDR2 sequences are SGHKS and YYEKEE (reference sequence). The CDR3 is made up of 15 amino acids. CDR3 sequence: CASSLVVGGAETQYF. Here the CDR3 DNA reads TGTGCCAGCAGCTTGGTCGTGGGTGGGGCAGAGACCCAGTACTTC.

Ten or more counts support this clonotype. The genes are TRBV5-5 and TRBJ2-5; 14 bases map to TRBD2. From germline, CDR1 is SGHKS and CDR2 YYEKEE (reference sequence). With 4 bases clipped from V and 3 bases from J, the junction kept 5 bases outside the gene matches. This CDR3 spans 16 amino acids. The CDR3 loop reads CASSIGLAGGEETQYF. The CDR3 bases are TGTGCCAGCAGCATAGGACTAGCGGGAGGAGAAGAGACCCAGTACTTC.

This chain uses TRBV7-6 with TRBJ2-1; 10 bases are a match to TRBD1. This CDR3 has 18 residues. The junction had 14 bases not matched to a gene; V was cut back by 4 bases and J by 5 bases. CDR1 SGHVS and CDR2 FNYEAQ come from the germline V gene. The CDR3 DNA is TGTGCCAGCAGCTCTTCAACCGGGACAGGGGTCGGGGACAATGAGCAGTTCTTC. It yields the protein CASSSSTGTGVGDNEQFF.

This clonotype was seen repeatedly, ten times or more. The rearrangement uses TRBV28 and TRBJ1-4; D is undetermined. The CDR3 loop spans 16 amino acids. With 2 bases removed from V and 2 bases from J, the gap between germline ends came to 12 bases. The germline CDR1 and CDR2 sequences are MDHEN and SYDVKM. The chain's CDR3 is CASSLTVPTTNEKLFF. The CDR3 DNA follows: TGTGCCAGCAGTTTAACGGTCCCCACTACTAATGAAAAACTGTTTTTT.

This clonotype occurred many times. CDR3 bases: TGTGCCAGCGGATTTAGCGGGGGGAACACCGGGGAGCTGTTTTTT. Protein: CASGFSGGNTGELFF. The V and J genes are TRBV6-2 or TRBV6-3 and TRBJ2-2; 9 positions agree with TRBD2. The germline CDR1 and CDR2 sequences are MNHEY and SVGEGT. The CDR3 has 15 amino acids. J was trimmed by 1 base and V by 8 bases; bases with no gene match: 5.

This clonotype was found many times. The chain links TRBV12-3 or TRBV12-4 to TRBJ1-5; tentative D call: TRBD1 (5 bases). The CDR3 sequence is 12 residues long. Trimming shortened V by 8 bases and J by 5 bases, and 10 bases separated the two germline ends. The CDR3 loop is CASQGPHQPQHF. The CDR3 DNA reads TGTGCCAGCCAGGGCCCGCATCAGCCCCAGCATTTT.

This chain links TRBV5-5 with TRBJ2-2; the D is unclear. Trimming pared 0 bases from V and 4 bases from J, leaving 10 bases between. CDR1 is SGHKS, CDR2 YYEKEE, per germline (reference sequence). CDR3 length: 15 residues. The CDR3 sequence: CASSLAGSVTGELFF. Written as DNA, the CDR3 is TGTGCCAGCAGCTTGGCCGGTTCCGTCACCGGGGAGCTGTTTTTT.

This clonotype was seen repeatedly, ten times or more. The V and J genes are TRBV10-3 and TRBJ2-1; 12 bases fit TRBD2. The CDR3 has 16 amino acids. The V and J ends lost 5 bases and 2 bases, in that order; junction bases with no gene match: 4. Germline lookup yields CDR1 ENHRY and CDR2 SYGVKD. The CDR3 spells CAISFRTSGTYNEQFF. In DNA form, the CDR3 reads TGTGCCATCAGTTTCCGGACTAGCGGGACCTACAATGAGCAGTTCTTC.

This clonotype was counted only a few times. This chain joins TRBV5-8 and TRBJ2-2; tentatively, D is TRBD2 (5 bases). This CDR3 spans 11 amino acids. Trimming pared 4 bases from V and 10 bases from J, leaving 8 bases between. Germline CDR1 reads SGHTS; CDR2 reads YDEGEE. The CDR3 coding sequence is TGTGCCAGCAGCCCGGGAAAGGAGCTGTTTTTT. This gives the protein CASSPGKELFF.

This clonotype was found many times. The chain employs TRBV7-6 and TRBJ1-2; the D gene is possibly TRBD1 (6 bases). Germline-derived CDR1 and CDR2 are SGHVS and FNYEAQ. The CDR3 contains 13 residues. V lost 4 bases and J 7 bases, leaving 13 bases between the germline ends. In nucleotides, the CDR3 is TGTGCCAGCAGCTCACGGGACACCCCTGGCTACACCTTC. This gives the protein CASSSRDTPGYTF.